Listed below are T cell receptor beta chains from one sample, sequenced in a study of shared clonotypes between healthy human individuals. Data came from immunoSEQ multiplex PCR; TCRdb stores just in-frame clones and leaves some out. The repertoire holds nearly 600,000 clones, with over 95% as singletons. Sequenced: naive CD8+ T cells sorted from blood. Every receptor here comes from a woman in her thirties in good health. Each CDR3 is given with its conserved first and last residue. The D gene is left open where the match is weak. The size field is filled for only some rows; it gives once, few, many or a size class.

clone_size: .
d_call: TRBD2
v_call: TRBV28
j_call: TRBJ2-4
cdr3_nt: TGTGCCAGCAGTTCCCAGACTAGCGGGGGGCTAGCCAAAAACATTCAGTACTTC
cdr3_aa: CASSSQTSGGLAKNIQYF

clone_size: .
d_call: .
v_call: TRBV10-2
j_call: TRBJ2-7
cdr3_nt: TGCGCCAGCACGGAGGGGGGGAACGAGCAGTACTTC
cdr3_aa: CASTEGGNEQYF

clone_size: .
d_call: TRBD1
v_call: TRBV2
j_call: TRBJ2-7
cdr3_nt: TGTGCCAGCAGTGCTGACAGGGGGCTATACGAGCAGTACTTC
cdr3_aa: CASSADRGLYEQYF

clone_size: .
d_call: .
v_call: TRBV7-9
j_call: TRBJ1-4
cdr3_nt: TGTGCCAGCAGCCATGGTGAAAAACTGTTTTTT
cdr3_aa: CASSHGEKLFF

clone_size: few
d_call: .
v_call: TRBV19
j_call: TRBJ1-5
cdr3_nt: TGTGCCACTAAACAGGGAAATCGCAATCAGCCCCAGCATTTT
cdr3_aa: CATKQGNRNQPQHF

clone_size: .
d_call: .
v_call: TRBV7-8
j_call: TRBJ2-7
cdr3_nt: TGTGCCAGCAGCTTAGCGGTCATCTTTGGCGAGCAGTACTTC
cdr3_aa: CASSLAVIFGEQYF

clone_size: .
d_call: .
v_call: TRBV10-3
j_call: TRBJ2-5
cdr3_nt: TGTGCCATCAGTCCAGAGGACAGTTCAGAGACCCAGTACTTC
cdr3_aa: CAISPEDSSETQYF

clone_size: .
d_call: TRBD2
v_call: TRBV28
j_call: TRBJ2-5
cdr3_nt: TGTGCCAGCAGCCTACCCGGGACTAGCGGGAGAGGTCGGGAGACCCAGTACTTC
cdr3_aa: CASSLPGTSGRGRETQYF

clone_size: .
d_call: .
v_call: TRBV27
j_call: TRBJ2-7
cdr3_nt: TGTGCCAGCAGTTTGGGCCCTCCGGACGGAGCATACGAGCAGTACTTC
cdr3_aa: CASSLGPPDGAYEQYF

clone_size: .
d_call: .
v_call: TRBV6-7
j_call: TRBJ2-1
cdr3_nt: TGTGCCAGCAGTTTCATTAAGCGGCCGTGCCCCCCCAATGAGCAGTTCTTC
cdr3_aa: CASSFIKRPCPPNEQFF

clone_size: .
d_call: TRBD2
v_call: TRBV27
j_call: TRBJ2-7
cdr3_nt: TGTGCCAGCAGTCCGGGACTAGCTGGCTCTGGGTACGAGCAGTACTTC
cdr3_aa: CASSPGLAGSGYEQYF

clone_size: .
d_call: .
v_call: TRBV19
j_call: TRBJ1-2
cdr3_nt: TGTGCCAGTAAACAGGGCACGAACTATGGCTACACCTTC
cdr3_aa: CASKQGTNYGYTF

clone_size: .
d_call: .
v_call: TRBV30
j_call: TRBJ2-1
cdr3_nt: TGTGCCTGGAGTATCTTAGCGGAGGGGGGCAATGAGCAGTTCTTC
cdr3_aa: CAWSILAEGGNEQFF

clone_size: once
d_call: .
v_call: TRBV6-5
j_call: TRBJ2-3
cdr3_nt: TGTGCCAGCTCGGACCCGAAAACCTCCACGTCGCAGTATTTT
cdr3_aa: CASSDPKTSTSQYF

clone_size: .
d_call: .
v_call: TRBV30
j_call: TRBJ2-7
cdr3_nt: TGTGCCTGGACCCAAAGGGCAAGCGGCGACGAGCAGTACTTC
cdr3_aa: CAWTQRASGDEQYF

clone_size: .
d_call: .
v_call: TRBV15
j_call: TRBJ2-1
cdr3_nt: TGTGCCACCAGCAGACAAGATGAGCAGTTCTTC
cdr3_aa: CATSRQDEQFF

clone_size: .
d_call: .
v_call: TRBV5-6
j_call: TRBJ2-1
cdr3_nt: TGTGCCAGCAGCCGCGATCGGGGGAAGTCCTACAATGAGCAGTTCTTC
cdr3_aa: CASSRDRGKSYNEQFF

clone_size: .
d_call: .
v_call: TRBV28
j_call: TRBJ2-1
cdr3_nt: TGTGCCAGCAGTTTATTATACAGGGAAGTTAGCAATGAGCAGTTCTTC
cdr3_aa: CASSLLYREVSNEQFF

clone_size: .
d_call: TRBD1
v_call: TRBV2
j_call: TRBJ1-4
cdr3_nt: TGTGCCAGCAGTGAGGCGGCAGGGGGGTCTAATGAAAAACTGTTTTTT
cdr3_aa: CASSEAAGGSNEKLFF

clone_size: .
d_call: TRBD2
v_call: TRBV7-9
j_call: TRBJ2-1
cdr3_nt: TGTGCCAGCAGCCCCGGACTAGCACCCGTCAATGAGCAGTTCTTC
cdr3_aa: CASSPGLAPVNEQFF

clone_size: .
d_call: TRBD1
v_call: TRBV28
j_call: TRBJ2-7
cdr3_nt: TGTGCCAGCAGGGGCTGGGACAGGGGCAACGAGCAGTACTTC
cdr3_aa: CASRGWDRGNEQYF

clone_size: .
d_call: .
v_call: TRBV7-2
j_call: TRBJ2-1
cdr3_nt: TGTGCCAGCAGCTTGTGGCAGTCAAGTGGATATGAGCAGTTCTTC
cdr3_aa: CASSLWQSSGYEQFF

clone_size: .
d_call: .
v_call: TRBV10-2
j_call: TRBJ1-2
cdr3_nt: TGCGCCAGCAGTGAGTCGGTAGGGATACAGAGCCCCCTTTATGGCTACACCTTC
cdr3_aa: CASSESVGIQSPLYGYTF

clone_size: .
d_call: .
v_call: TRBV27
j_call: TRBJ2-7
cdr3_nt: TGTGCCAGCAGTTTAACTTATGGCTACGAGCAGTACTTC
cdr3_aa: CASSLTYGYEQYF

clone_size: .
d_call: .
v_call: TRBV19
j_call: TRBJ2-3
cdr3_nt: TGTGCCAGTAGTGTAGGACACTCGGCAGATACGCAGTATTTT
cdr3_aa: CASSVGHSADTQYF

clone_size: .
d_call: TRBD1
v_call: TRBV7-9
j_call: TRBJ1-1
cdr3_nt: TGTGCCAGCAGCCCCCCACAGACAGGGACCACTGAAGCTTTCTTT
cdr3_aa: CASSPPQTGTTEAFF

clone_size: .
d_call: TRBD2
v_call: TRBV5-6
j_call: TRBJ2-1
cdr3_nt: TGTGCCAGCAGCGAGGGACTAGCGGGAGGGACCTACAATGAGCAGTTCTTC
cdr3_aa: CASSEGLAGGTYNEQFF

clone_size: few
d_call: .
v_call: TRBV4-2
j_call: TRBJ1-1
cdr3_nt: TGTGCCAGCAGCCAACTCGTGACAGAGAACACTGAAGCTTTCTTT
cdr3_aa: CASSQLVTENTEAFF

clone_size: .
d_call: TRBD2
v_call: TRBV7-2
j_call: TRBJ2-1
cdr3_nt: TGTGCCAGCAGCCCAGGGTTCAGCGGGACCGTCCCGGGGAATGAGCAGTTCTTC
cdr3_aa: CASSPGFSGTVPGNEQFF

clone_size: .
d_call: .
v_call: TRBV2
j_call: TRBJ2-2
cdr3_nt: TGTGCCAGCAGTGTGTGGCTGAACACCGGGGAGCTGTTTTTT
cdr3_aa: CASSVWLNTGELFF

clone_size: .
d_call: .
v_call: TRBV30
j_call: TRBJ1-3
cdr3_nt: TGTGCCTGGAGTGGACACACGCCGCTGTCTGGAAACACCATATATTTT
cdr3_aa: CAWSGHTPLSGNTIYF

clone_size: .
d_call: TRBD2
v_call: TRBV27
j_call: TRBJ2-7
cdr3_nt: TGTGCCAGCAGTTTAACGGGAGGGCCTGGCGAGCAGTACTTC
cdr3_aa: CASSLTGGPGEQYF

clone_size: .
d_call: TRBD1
v_call: TRBV5-4
j_call: TRBJ2-7
cdr3_nt: TGTGCCAGCAGCCAGGCAGGGGGCTACGAGCAGTACTTC
cdr3_aa: CASSQAGGYEQYF

clone_size: .
d_call: .
v_call: TRBV7-9
j_call: TRBJ2-1
cdr3_nt: TGTGCCAGCAGCTCTCAGAGGAATGAGCAGTTCTTC
cdr3_aa: CASSSQRNEQFF

clone_size: .
d_call: .
v_call: TRBV27
j_call: TRBJ2-5
cdr3_nt: TGTGCCAGCAGTTCCCTTTGGGCTCGGGAGACCCAGTACTTC
cdr3_aa: CASSSLWARETQYF

clone_size: .
d_call: .
v_call: TRBV9
j_call: TRBJ2-7
cdr3_nt: TGTGCCAGCAGCGTAGATGGGGGGATGTACGAGCAGTACTTC
cdr3_aa: CASSVDGGMYEQYF

clone_size: .
d_call: TRBD1
v_call: TRBV27
j_call: TRBJ1-1
cdr3_nt: TGTGCCAGCAGTTTCCGGGACAGAATCACTGAAGCTTTCTTT
cdr3_aa: CASSFRDRITEAFF

clone_size: .
d_call: .
v_call: TRBV4-2
j_call: TRBJ1-1
cdr3_nt: TGTGCCAGCAGTCAAGAGGGGCAGAACACTGAAGCTTTCTTT
cdr3_aa: CASSQEGQNTEAFF

clone_size: .
d_call: .
v_call: TRBV28
j_call: TRBJ1-5
cdr3_nt: TGTGCCACGACGAGGGGTCAGCCCCAGCATTTT
cdr3_aa: CATTRGQPQHF

clone_size: once
d_call: .
v_call: TRBV6-1
j_call: TRBJ1-1
cdr3_nt: TGTGCCAGCAGTGAAGCCCGCGATTTAGGGTATGAAGCTTTCTTT
cdr3_aa: CASSEARDLGYEAFF

clone_size: .
d_call: TRBD2
v_call: TRBV6-6
j_call: TRBJ2-7
cdr3_nt: TGTGCCAGCAGCTACAGGGGACGGCGGGAGGGCTACGAGCAGTACTTC
cdr3_aa: CASSYRGRREGYEQYF

clone_size: .
d_call: .
v_call: TRBV29-1
j_call: TRBJ2-7
cdr3_nt: TGCAGCGGCGTCGGGGCTTTGGGGTACGAGCAGTACTTC
cdr3_aa: CSGVGALGYEQYF

clone_size: .
d_call: TRBD1
v_call: TRBV7-1
j_call: TRBJ2-2
cdr3_nt: TGTGCCAACATAGGACAGGGGAACACCGGGGAGCTGTTTTTT
cdr3_aa: CANIGQGNTGELFF

clone_size: .
d_call: .
v_call: TRBV19
j_call: TRBJ2-2
cdr3_nt: TGTGCCACTCAAAGAACAGGGATCGGGGAGCTGTTTTTT
cdr3_aa: CATQRTGIGELFF

clone_size: .
d_call: .
v_call: TRBV9
j_call: TRBJ2-3
cdr3_nt: TGTGCCAGCAGCCCTGGGGGTAGAGATACGCAGTATTTT
cdr3_aa: CASSPGGRDTQYF

clone_size: .
d_call: TRBD2
v_call: TRBV7-8
j_call: TRBJ2-1
cdr3_nt: TGTGCCAGCAGCCACCCCAGGCGGGGGGTCAATGAGCAGTTCTTC
cdr3_aa: CASSHPRRGVNEQFF

clone_size: .
d_call: .
v_call: TRBV28
j_call: TRBJ2-3
cdr3_nt: TGTGCCAGCAGTATCAGGGCCCTCCGGGGTGATACGCAGTATTTT
cdr3_aa: CASSIRALRGDTQYF

clone_size: .
d_call: .
v_call: TRBV5-4
j_call: TRBJ2-7
cdr3_nt: TGTGCCAGCAGCGGAAACAGGGGAGGGAACGAGCAGTACTTC
cdr3_aa: CASSGNRGGNEQYF

clone_size: .
d_call: .
v_call: TRBV27
j_call: TRBJ2-3
cdr3_nt: TGTGCCAGCAGTATACCGGGACATGATACGCAGTATTTT
cdr3_aa: CASSIPGHDTQYF

clone_size: .
d_call: .
v_call: TRBV6-5
j_call: TRBJ2-7
cdr3_nt: TGTGCCAGCAGTTACTCAAACGAGCAGTACTTC
cdr3_aa: CASSYSNEQYF

clone_size: .
d_call: .
v_call: TRBV9
j_call: TRBJ1-1
cdr3_nt: TGTGCCAGCAGCGTAAGTTGGGGGACTGAAGCTTTCTTT
cdr3_aa: CASSVSWGTEAFF